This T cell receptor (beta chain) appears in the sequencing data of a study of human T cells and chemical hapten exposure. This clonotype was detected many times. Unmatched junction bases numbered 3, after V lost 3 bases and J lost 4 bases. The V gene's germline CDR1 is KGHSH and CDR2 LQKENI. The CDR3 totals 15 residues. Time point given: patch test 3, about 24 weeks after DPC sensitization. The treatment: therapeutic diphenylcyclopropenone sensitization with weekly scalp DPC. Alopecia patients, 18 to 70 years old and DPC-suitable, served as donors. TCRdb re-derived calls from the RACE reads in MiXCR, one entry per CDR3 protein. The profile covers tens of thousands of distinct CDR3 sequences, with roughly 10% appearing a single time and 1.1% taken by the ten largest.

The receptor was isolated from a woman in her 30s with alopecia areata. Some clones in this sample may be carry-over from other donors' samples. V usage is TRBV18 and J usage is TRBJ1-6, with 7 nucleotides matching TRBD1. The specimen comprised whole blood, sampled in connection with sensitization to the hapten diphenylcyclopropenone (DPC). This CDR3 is CASSPLGQYNSPLHF. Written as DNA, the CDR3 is TGTGCCAGCTCACCTCTGGGACAGTATAATTCACCCCTCCACTTT.